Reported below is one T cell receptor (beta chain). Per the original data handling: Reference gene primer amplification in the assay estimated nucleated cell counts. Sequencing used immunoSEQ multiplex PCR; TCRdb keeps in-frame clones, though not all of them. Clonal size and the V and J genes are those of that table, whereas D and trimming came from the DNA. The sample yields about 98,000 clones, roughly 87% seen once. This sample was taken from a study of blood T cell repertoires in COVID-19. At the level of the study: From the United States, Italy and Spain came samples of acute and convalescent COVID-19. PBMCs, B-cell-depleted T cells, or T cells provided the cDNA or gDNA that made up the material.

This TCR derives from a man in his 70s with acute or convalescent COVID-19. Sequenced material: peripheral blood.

The CDR3 is CSATSGVVTEAFF. CDR3 nucleotide sequence: TGCAGCGCCACCTCAGGGGTCGTCACTGAAGCTTTCTTT. The chain is built from TRBV29-1 and TRBJ1-1; D perhaps matches TRBD1 (6 bases). This CDR3 spans 13 amino acids. The germline V gene has CDR1 SQVTM and CDR2 ANQGSEA. With 7 bases removed from V and 4 bases from J, the gap between germline ends came to 16 bases.